A selection of T cell receptor beta chains follows, all from one sample in a study of identical twins. TCRdb fed the 5' RACE reads into MiXCR, producing one record per CDR3 protein. The sample holds around 480,000 distinct CDR3 sequences; around an eighth are singletons and the top ten take approximately 0.98%. The data also belong to a second study, concerning yellow fever vaccine responses in identical twins.

Material for sequencing was CD4+ T cells sorted from blood. These receptors originate from a woman aged 18-35 years in good health. Both conserved end residues are trimmed from each CDR3. Fields, in order: CDR3 protein, clone size, D gene, V gene, J gene. D genes are given only for firm matches. A row's size may be missing; if present it is once, few, many or a size class.

CDR3aa: ASSPTLAGGGYEQF
abundance: .
d_gene: TRBD2
v_gene: TRBV6-5
j_gene: TRBJ2-1

CDR3aa: SATDRGKTAVGTEAF
abundance: many
d_gene: TRBD1
v_gene: TRBV20-1
j_gene: TRBJ1-1

CDR3aa: ASSLTGTGHNEQY
abundance: .
d_gene: TRBD1
v_gene: TRBV5-4
j_gene: TRBJ2-7

CDR3aa: ASSLFPDVGELF
abundance: .
d_gene: .
v_gene: TRBV7-8
j_gene: TRBJ2-2

CDR3aa: ASSQDQGVSYNEQF
abundance: .
d_gene: TRBD1
v_gene: TRBV4-2
j_gene: TRBJ2-1

CDR3aa: ASSVEGVQETQY
abundance: few
d_gene: .
v_gene: TRBV9
j_gene: TRBJ2-5

CDR3aa: ASTVSGTGTYGYT
abundance: many
d_gene: TRBD1
v_gene: TRBV5-1
j_gene: TRBJ1-2

CDR3aa: ASSFDRRSSYEQY
abundance: many
d_gene: .
v_gene: TRBV5-6
j_gene: TRBJ2-7

CDR3aa: SVTQGVEQPQH
abundance: few
d_gene: .
v_gene: TRBV20-1
j_gene: TRBJ1-5

CDR3aa: SVKGVLTDTQY
abundance: few
d_gene: .
v_gene: TRBV29-1
j_gene: TRBJ2-3

CDR3aa: ASSSTGDYGYT
abundance: few
d_gene: TRBD1
v_gene: TRBV7-9
j_gene: TRBJ1-2

CDR3aa: SVVGAGAETQY
abundance: .
d_gene: .
v_gene: TRBV29-1
j_gene: TRBJ2-5

CDR3aa: ASSLRSKRASSYNEQF
abundance: few
d_gene: .
v_gene: TRBV11-2
j_gene: TRBJ2-1

CDR3aa: ASSPRGSQETQY
abundance: few
d_gene: .
v_gene: TRBV7-9
j_gene: TRBJ2-5

CDR3aa: ASSLGTGTYNEQF
abundance: many
d_gene: TRBD1
v_gene: TRBV7-3
j_gene: TRBJ2-1

CDR3aa: SARDMRGGSYEQY
abundance: .
d_gene: .
v_gene: TRBV20-1
j_gene: TRBJ2-7

CDR3aa: ASSYRTGAYEQY
abundance: few
d_gene: TRBD1
v_gene: TRBV6-2/TRBV6-3
j_gene: TRBJ2-7

CDR3aa: ASSPPRTSGTSYNEQF
abundance: .
d_gene: TRBD2
v_gene: TRBV18
j_gene: TRBJ2-1

CDR3aa: SARDRLNTGEQF
abundance: .
d_gene: TRBD1
v_gene: TRBV20-1
j_gene: TRBJ2-2

CDR3aa: ASSWGASKDTQY
abundance: few
d_gene: .
v_gene: TRBV5-1
j_gene: TRBJ2-3

CDR3aa: ASSLSPGQVFQY
abundance: .
d_gene: .
v_gene: TRBV12-3/TRBV12-4
j_gene: TRBJ2-7

CDR3aa: ASSLVMGQIQETQY
abundance: .
d_gene: .
v_gene: TRBV7-3
j_gene: TRBJ2-5

CDR3aa: ASSFGGGETQY
abundance: many
d_gene: .
v_gene: TRBV7-9
j_gene: TRBJ2-5

CDR3aa: ASSRPGTSGNNEQF
abundance: few
d_gene: TRBD2
v_gene: TRBV9
j_gene: TRBJ2-1

CDR3aa: SVELPLTGELF
abundance: few
d_gene: .
v_gene: TRBV29-1
j_gene: TRBJ2-2

CDR3aa: SVVQGYEAF
abundance: .
d_gene: .
v_gene: TRBV29-1
j_gene: TRBJ1-1

CDR3aa: ASSWKSSGNTIY
abundance: many
d_gene: .
v_gene: TRBV12-3/TRBV12-4
j_gene: TRBJ1-3

CDR3aa: ASSILWDTVAKNIQY
abundance: few
d_gene: .
v_gene: TRBV19
j_gene: TRBJ2-4

CDR3aa: ASSRGRAGEKLF
abundance: few
d_gene: .
v_gene: TRBV12-3/TRBV12-4
j_gene: TRBJ1-4

CDR3aa: SAGLVSEQF
abundance: .
d_gene: TRBD2
v_gene: TRBV29-1
j_gene: TRBJ2-1

CDR3aa: ASNRDREDEQY
abundance: .
d_gene: TRBD1
v_gene: TRBV28
j_gene: TRBJ2-7

CDR3aa: ASSQAIYQETQY
abundance: many
d_gene: .
v_gene: TRBV4-3
j_gene: TRBJ2-5

CDR3aa: ASSRRYEIGETQY
abundance: few
d_gene: .
v_gene: TRBV6-1
j_gene: TRBJ2-5

CDR3aa: ASSQETGSLEETQY
abundance: few
d_gene: .
v_gene: TRBV4-2
j_gene: TRBJ2-5

CDR3aa: ASSYLGGLGYEQY
abundance: .
d_gene: .
v_gene: TRBV6-5
j_gene: TRBJ2-7

CDR3aa: ASRPGLAELYNEQF
abundance: few
d_gene: TRBD2
v_gene: TRBV5-6
j_gene: TRBJ2-1

CDR3aa: SARAANNQPQH
abundance: few
d_gene: .
v_gene: TRBV20-1
j_gene: TRBJ1-5

CDR3aa: ASSKLAGGTGANVLT
abundance: few
d_gene: TRBD2
v_gene: TRBV7-3
j_gene: TRBJ2-6

CDR3aa: ASDTRRGSDTQY
abundance: few
d_gene: .
v_gene: TRBV28
j_gene: TRBJ2-3

CDR3aa: ATNSGPGGFYEQF
abundance: .
d_gene: .
v_gene: TRBV24-1
j_gene: TRBJ2-1

CDR3aa: SAAPGPGYGYT
abundance: .
d_gene: .
v_gene: TRBV29-1
j_gene: TRBJ1-2

CDR3aa: ASSHATPTGTGELF
abundance: .
d_gene: .
v_gene: TRBV3-1
j_gene: TRBJ2-2

CDR3aa: ASLRVGAEDTQY
abundance: .
d_gene: .
v_gene: TRBV7-9
j_gene: TRBJ2-3

CDR3aa: APTRGGFQY
abundance: few
d_gene: .
v_gene: TRBV5-8
j_gene: TRBJ2-5

CDR3aa: ASSLGDRGDEQF
abundance: few
d_gene: TRBD1
v_gene: TRBV7-9
j_gene: TRBJ2-1